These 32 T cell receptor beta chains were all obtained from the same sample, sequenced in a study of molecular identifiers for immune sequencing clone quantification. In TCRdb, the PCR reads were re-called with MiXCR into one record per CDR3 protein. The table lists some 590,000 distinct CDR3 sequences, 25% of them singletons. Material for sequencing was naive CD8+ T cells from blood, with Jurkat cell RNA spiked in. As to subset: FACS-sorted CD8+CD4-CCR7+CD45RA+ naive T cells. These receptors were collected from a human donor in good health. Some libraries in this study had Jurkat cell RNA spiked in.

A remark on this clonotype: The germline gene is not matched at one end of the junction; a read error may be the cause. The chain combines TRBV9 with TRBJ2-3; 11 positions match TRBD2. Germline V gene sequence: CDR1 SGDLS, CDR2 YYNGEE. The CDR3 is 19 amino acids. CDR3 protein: CAGSREGTSGSISTDTQYF. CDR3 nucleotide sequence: TGTGCCGGCAGCCGAGAAGGAACTAGCGGGAGCATTAGCACAGATACGCAGTATTTT.

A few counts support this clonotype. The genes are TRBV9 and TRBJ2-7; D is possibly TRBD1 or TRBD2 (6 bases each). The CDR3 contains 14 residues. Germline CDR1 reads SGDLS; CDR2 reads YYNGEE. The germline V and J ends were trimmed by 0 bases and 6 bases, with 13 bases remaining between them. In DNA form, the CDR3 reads TGTGCCAGCAGCGTAGGGGGGGCCGGGGGCGAGCAGTACTTC. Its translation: CASSVGGAGGEQYF.

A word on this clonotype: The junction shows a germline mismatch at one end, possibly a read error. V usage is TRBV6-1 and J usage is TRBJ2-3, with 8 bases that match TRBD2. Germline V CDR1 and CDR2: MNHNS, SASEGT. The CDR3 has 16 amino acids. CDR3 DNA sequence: TGTGCCCGCAGTGAAGCGCTTGGGCGGGAGGCAGATACGCAGTGTTTT. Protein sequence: CARSEALGREADTQCF.

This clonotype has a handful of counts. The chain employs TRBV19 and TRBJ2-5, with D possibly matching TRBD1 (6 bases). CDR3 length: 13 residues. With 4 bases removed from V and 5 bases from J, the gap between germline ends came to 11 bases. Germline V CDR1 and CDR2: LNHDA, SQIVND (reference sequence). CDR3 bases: TGTGCCAGTAGTAGTACAGGGTACGAGACCCAGTACTTC. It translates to CASSSTGYETQYF. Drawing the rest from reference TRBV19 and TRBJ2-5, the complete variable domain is DGGITQSPKYLFRKEGQNVTLSCEQNLNHDAMYWYRQDPGQGLRLIYYSQIVNDFQKGDIAEGYSVSREKKESFPLTVTSAQKNPTAFYLCASSSTGYETQYFGPGTRLLVL.

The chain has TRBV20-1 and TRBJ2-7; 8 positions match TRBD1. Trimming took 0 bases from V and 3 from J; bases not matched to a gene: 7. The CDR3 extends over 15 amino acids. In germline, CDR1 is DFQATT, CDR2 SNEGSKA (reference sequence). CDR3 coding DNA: TGCAGTGCTAGAGATCTCAGGGGGCTGGACTACGAGCAGTACTTC. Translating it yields CSARDLRGLDYEQYF.

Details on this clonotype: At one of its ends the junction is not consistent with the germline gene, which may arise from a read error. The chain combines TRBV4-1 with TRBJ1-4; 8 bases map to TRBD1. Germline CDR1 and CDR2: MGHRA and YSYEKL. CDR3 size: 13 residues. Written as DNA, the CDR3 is TGCGCCAGCAGCCAAGATAGGACCCGGGACAGGCTTTTT. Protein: CASSQDRTRDRLF.

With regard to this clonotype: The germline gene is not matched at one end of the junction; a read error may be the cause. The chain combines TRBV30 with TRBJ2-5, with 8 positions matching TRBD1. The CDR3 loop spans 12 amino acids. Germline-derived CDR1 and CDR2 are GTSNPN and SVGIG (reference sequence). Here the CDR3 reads CAWRQGEEPQYF. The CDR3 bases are TGTGCCTGGAGACAGGGGGAAGAGCCCCAGTACTTC. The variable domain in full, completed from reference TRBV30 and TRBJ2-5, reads SQTIHQWPATLVQPVGSPLSLECTVEGTSNPNLYWYRQAAGRGLQLLFYSVGIGQISSEVPQNLSASRPQDRQFILSSKKLLLSDSGFYLCAWRQGEEPQYFGPGTRLLVL.

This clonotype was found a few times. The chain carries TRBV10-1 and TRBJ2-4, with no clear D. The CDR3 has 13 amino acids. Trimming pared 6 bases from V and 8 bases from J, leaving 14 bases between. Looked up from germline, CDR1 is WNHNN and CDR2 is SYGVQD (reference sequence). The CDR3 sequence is CASSRTPWDIQYF. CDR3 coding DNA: TGCGCCAGCAGCCGGACCCCTTGGGACATTCAGTACTTC.

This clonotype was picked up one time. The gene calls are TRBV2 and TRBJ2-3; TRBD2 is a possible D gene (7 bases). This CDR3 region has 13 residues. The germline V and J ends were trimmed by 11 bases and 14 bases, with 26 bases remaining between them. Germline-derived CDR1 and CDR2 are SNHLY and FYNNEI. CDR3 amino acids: CAPPGGRPAPPYF. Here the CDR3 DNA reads TGTGCCCCCCCGGGGGGCCGCCCAGCTCCGCCGTATTTT.

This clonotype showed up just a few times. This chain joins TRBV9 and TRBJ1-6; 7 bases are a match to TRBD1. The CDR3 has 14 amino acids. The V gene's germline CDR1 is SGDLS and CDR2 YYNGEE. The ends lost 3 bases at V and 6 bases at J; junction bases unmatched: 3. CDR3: CASSGGDSNSPLHF. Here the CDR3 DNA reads TGTGCCAGCAGCGGGGGGGACAGTAATTCACCCCTCCACTTT.

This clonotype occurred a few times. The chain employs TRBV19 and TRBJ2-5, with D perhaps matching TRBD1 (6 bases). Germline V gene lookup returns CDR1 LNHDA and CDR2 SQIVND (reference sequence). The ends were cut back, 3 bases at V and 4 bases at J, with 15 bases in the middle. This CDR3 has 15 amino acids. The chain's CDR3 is CASSIAPGGVETQYF. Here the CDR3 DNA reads TGTGCCAGTAGTATTGCTCCTGGGGGCGTAGAGACCCAGTACTTC.

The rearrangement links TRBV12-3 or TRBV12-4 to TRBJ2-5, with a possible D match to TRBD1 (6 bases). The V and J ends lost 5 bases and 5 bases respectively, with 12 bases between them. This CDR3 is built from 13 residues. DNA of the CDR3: TGTGCCAGCAGTGGGACACCTTGGGAGACCCAGTACTTC. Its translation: CASSGTPWETQYF.

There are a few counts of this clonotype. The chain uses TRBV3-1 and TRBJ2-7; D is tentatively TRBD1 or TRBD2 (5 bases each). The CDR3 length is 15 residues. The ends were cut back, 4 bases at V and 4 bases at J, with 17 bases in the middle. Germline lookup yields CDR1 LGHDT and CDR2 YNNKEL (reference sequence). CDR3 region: CASSPAGWGNYEQYF. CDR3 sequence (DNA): TGTGCCAGCAGCCCGGCAGGCTGGGGGAATTACGAGCAGTACTTC.

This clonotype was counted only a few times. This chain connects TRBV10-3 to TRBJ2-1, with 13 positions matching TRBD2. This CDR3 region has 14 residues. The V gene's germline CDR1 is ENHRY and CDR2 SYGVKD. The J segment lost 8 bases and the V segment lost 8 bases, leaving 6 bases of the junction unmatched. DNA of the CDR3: TGTGCCATCGGCGGGACTAGCGGGATATATGAGCAGTTCTTC. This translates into CAIGGTSGIYEQFF.

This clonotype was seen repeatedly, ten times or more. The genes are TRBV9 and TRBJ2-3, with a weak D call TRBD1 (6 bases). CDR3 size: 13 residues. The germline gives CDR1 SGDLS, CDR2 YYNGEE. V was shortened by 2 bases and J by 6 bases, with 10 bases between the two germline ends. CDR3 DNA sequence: TGTGCCAGCAGCGTGAGGACAGCTGATACGCAGTATTTT. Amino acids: CASSVRTADTQYF. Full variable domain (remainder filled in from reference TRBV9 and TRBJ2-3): DSGVTQTPKHLITATGQRVTLRCSPRSGDLSVYWYQQSLDQGLQFLIQYYNGEERAKGNILERFSAQQFPDLHSELNLSSLELGDSALYFCASSVRTADTQYFGPGTRLTVL.

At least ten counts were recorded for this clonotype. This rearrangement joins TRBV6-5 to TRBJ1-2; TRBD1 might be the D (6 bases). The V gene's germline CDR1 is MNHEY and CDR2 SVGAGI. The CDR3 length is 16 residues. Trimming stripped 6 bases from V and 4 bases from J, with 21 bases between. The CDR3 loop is CASSESTGKGVYGYTF. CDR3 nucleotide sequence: TGTGCCAGCAGCGAATCTACAGGGAAAGGAGTCTATGGCTACACCTTC.

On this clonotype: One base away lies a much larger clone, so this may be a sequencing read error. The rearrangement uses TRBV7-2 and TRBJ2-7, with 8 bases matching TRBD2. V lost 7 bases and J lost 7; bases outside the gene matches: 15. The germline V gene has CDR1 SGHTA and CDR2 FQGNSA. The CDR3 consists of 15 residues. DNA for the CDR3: TGTGCCAGCAACTCCGGGACTAGGGGTTCGGAGGAGCAGTACTTC. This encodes CASNSGTRGSEEQYF.

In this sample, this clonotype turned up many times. DNA of the CDR3: TGCAGTGCAACATACGAGGGGGACAGGGCGTATGATACGCAGTATTTT. Amino acid sequence: CSATYEGDRAYDTQYF. The rearrangement joins TRBV20-1 to TRBJ2-3, with TRBD1 identical over 9 bases. V dropped 6 bases and J dropped 6; count of bases not matched to a gene: 16. The CDR3 runs 16 residues. CDR1 and CDR2 (germline): DFQATT, SNEGSKA (reference sequence).

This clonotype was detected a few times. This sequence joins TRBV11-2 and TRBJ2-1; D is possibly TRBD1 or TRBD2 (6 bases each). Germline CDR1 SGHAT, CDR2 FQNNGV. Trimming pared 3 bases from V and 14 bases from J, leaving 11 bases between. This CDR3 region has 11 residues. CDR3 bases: TGTGCCAGCAGCTTGGGGGGCGCGGAGTTCTTC. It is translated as CASSLGGAEFF.

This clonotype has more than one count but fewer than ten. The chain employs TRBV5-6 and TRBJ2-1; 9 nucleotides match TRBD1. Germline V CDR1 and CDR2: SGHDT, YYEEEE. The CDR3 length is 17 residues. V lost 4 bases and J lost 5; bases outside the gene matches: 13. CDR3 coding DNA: TGTGCCAGCAGCCTACCCGTGGGACAGGGCTCGGACAATGAGCAGTTCTTC. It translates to CASSLPVGQGSDNEQFF.

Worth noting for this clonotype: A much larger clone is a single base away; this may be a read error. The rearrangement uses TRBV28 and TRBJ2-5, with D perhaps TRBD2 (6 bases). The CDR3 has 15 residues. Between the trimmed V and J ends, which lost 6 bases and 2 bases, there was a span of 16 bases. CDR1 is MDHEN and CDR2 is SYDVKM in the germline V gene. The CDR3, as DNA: TGTGCCAGCAGCCGTATCTCAGGGACTCAAGAGACCCAGTACTTC. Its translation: CASSRISGTQETQYF.

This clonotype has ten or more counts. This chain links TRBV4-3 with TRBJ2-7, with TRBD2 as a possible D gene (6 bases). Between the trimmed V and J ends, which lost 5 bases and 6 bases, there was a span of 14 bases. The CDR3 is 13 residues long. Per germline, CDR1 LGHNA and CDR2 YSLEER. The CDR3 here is CASSSGSGREQYF. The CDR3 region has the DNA TGCGCCAGCAGCTCCGGCAGCGGGCGCGAGCAGTACTTC.

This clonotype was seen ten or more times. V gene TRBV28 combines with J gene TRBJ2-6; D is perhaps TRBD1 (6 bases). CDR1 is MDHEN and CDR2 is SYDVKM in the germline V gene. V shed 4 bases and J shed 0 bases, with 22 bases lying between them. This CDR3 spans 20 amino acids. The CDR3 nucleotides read TGTGCCAGCAGTTCGTCCCTTAGGACAGCAAACAACTCTGGGGCCAACGTCCTGACTTTC. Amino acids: CASSSSLRTANNSGANVLTF.

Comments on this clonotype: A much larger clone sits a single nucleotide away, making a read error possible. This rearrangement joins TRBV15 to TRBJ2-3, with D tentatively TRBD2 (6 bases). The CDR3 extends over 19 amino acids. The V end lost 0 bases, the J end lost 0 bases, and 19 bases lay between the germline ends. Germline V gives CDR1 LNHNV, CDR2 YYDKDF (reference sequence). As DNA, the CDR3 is TGTGCCACCAGCAGAGATCCCGGACTAACTATGACTAGCACAGATACGCAGTATTTT. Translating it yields CATSRDPGLTMTSTDTQYF.

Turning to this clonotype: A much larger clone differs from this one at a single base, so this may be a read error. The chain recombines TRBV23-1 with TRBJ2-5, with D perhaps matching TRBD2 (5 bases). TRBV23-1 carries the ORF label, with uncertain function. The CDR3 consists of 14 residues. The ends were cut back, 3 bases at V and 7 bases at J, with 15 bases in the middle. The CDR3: CASSHYSGRVTQYF. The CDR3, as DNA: TGCGCCAGCAGTCATTACAGCGGACGCGTGACCCAGTACTTC.

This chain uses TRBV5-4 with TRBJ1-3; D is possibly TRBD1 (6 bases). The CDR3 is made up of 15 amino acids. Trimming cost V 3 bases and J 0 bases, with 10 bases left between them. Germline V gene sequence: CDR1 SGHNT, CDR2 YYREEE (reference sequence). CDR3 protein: CASSWGLSSGNTIYF. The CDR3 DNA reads TGTGCCAGCAGCTGGGGGCTATCCTCTGGAAACACCATATATTTT.

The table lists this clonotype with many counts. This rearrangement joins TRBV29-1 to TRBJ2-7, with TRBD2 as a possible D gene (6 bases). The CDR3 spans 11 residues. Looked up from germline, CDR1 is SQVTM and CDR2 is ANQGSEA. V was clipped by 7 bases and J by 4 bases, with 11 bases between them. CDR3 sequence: CSARRGYEQYF. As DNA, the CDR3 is TGCAGCGCCCGGAGGGGATACGAGCAGTACTTC.

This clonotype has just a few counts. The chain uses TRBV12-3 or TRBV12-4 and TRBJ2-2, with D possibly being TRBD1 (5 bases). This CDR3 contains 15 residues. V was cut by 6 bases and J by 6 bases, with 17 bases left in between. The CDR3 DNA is TGTGCCAGCAGCGAGGCTACAGGCCCCGCCGGGGAGCTGTTTTTT. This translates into CASSEATGPAGELFF.

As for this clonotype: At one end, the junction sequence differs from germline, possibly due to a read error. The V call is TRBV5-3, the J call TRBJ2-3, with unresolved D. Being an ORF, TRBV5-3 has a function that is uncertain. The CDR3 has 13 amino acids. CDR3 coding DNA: TGTGCCAGCAGCTTGTTTAACACAGATACGCAGTATTTT. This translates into CASSLFNTDTQYF.

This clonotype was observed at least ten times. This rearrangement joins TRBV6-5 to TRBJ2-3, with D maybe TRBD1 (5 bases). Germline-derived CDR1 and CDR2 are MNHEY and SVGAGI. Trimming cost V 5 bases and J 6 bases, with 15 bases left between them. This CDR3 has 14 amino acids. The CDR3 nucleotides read TGTGCCAGCAGTGCCCAGGGCTTCGGTGATACGCAGTATTTT. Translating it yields CASSAQGFGDTQYF.

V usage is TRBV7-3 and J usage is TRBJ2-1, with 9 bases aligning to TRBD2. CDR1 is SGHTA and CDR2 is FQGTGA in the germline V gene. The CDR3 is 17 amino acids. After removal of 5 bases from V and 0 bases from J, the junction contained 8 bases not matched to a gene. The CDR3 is CASSLTSGEYSYNEQFF. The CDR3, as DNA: TGTGCCAGCAGCCTGACTAGCGGAGAGTACTCCTACAATGAGCAGTTCTTC.

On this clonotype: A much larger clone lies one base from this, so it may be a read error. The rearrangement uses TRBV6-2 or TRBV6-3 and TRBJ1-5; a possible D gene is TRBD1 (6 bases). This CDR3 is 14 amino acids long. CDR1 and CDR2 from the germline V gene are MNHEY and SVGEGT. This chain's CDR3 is CASSSLDSNQPPHF. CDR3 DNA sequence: TGTGCCAGCAGTTCGCTGGACAGCAATCAGCCCCCGCATTTT.